The sample holds a few counts of the clone carrying this TCR beta chain. Its cognate antigen is unknown. This entry is derived from a study of post-analysis software for immune sequencing data. Study observations and caveats: Among multiple sclerosis patients, normalized Chao1 diversity was significantly below that of controls. Five TRBV segments, TRBV5-6, TRBV5-1 and TRBV20-1 among them, were found more frequent in patients than controls.

The CDR3 consists of 16 residues. Trimming cost V 5 bases and J 0 bases, with 16 bases left between them. Germline V lookup: CDR1 DFQATT, CDR2 SNEGSKA (reference sequence). Prepared libraries of TCR beta cDNA carried unique molecular identifiers. TCRdb itself ran the PCR reads through MiXCR, one entry per CDR3 protein. Of roughly 580,000 distinct CDR3 sequences in the sample, roughly 45% were seen once. The sequencing input was blood. The TCR was taken from a girl aged 10 to 17 with multiple sclerosis. The J gene is TRBJ2-2, the V gene TRBV20-1; D gene unclear. The CDR3 reads CSAQRSVSPNTGELFF. DNA for the CDR3: TGCAGTGCTCAGAGGTCCGTCAGCCCGAACACCGGGGAGCTGTTTTTT.